The 32 T cell receptor beta chains below were found in one sample sequenced in a study of fetal regulatory T cell absence and autoimmunity (dated by TCRdb to about 2017). The library was produced with the immunoSEQ multiplex PCR assay. TCRdb obtained this table from immuneACCESS and retained in-frame rearrangements with V and J assigned. These tables miss some clones; where compared with another copy, unresolved V genes account for less than half of the shortfall, and the remainder is unexplained. The sample table shows 85,000 to 100,000 clones, and around 72% are seen once. The top ten hold just under 2% of the sample. Sequenced material: pancreas tissue. The receptors were gathered from a male donor with IPEX syndrome.

The chain is built from TRBV6-5 and TRBJ1-6; 7 nucleotides line up with TRBD1. Germline assignment: CDR1 MNHEY and CDR2 SVGAGI. The CDR3 has 16 amino acids. V lost 2 bases, J lost 7 bases, and 8 bases stayed unmatched. The DNA for the CDR3 is TGTGCCAGCAGTTACCAGGGGACAGCCTTGAATTCACCCCTCCACTTT. This translates into CASSYQGTALNSPLHF.

The CDR3 loop reads CASSPGTGVFTEAFF. In DNA form, the CDR3 reads TGTGCCAGCTCACCAGGGACAGGGGTGTTCACTGAAGCTTTCTTT. The gene calls are TRBV18 and TRBJ1-1, with 10 bases aligning to TRBD1. J was trimmed by 4 bases and V by 2 bases; bases with no gene match: 4. Germline lookup yields CDR1 KGHSH and CDR2 LQKENI. The CDR3 has 15 residues.

The chain combines TRBV25-1 with TRBJ2-1, with 8 bases matching TRBD1. The V segment lost 4 bases and the J segment 4 bases; nucleotides outside the gene matches: 15. The CDR3 is made up of 18 amino acids. In germline, CDR1 is MGHDK, CDR2 SYGVNS. The CDR3 sequence: CASSGIPGRQGAYNEQFF. For the CDR3, the DNA is TGTGCCAGCAGTGGCATCCCCGGTAGGCAGGGGGCTTACAATGAGCAGTTCTTC.

The CDR3, as DNA: TGTGCCAGCAGTGATGCAGACAGGCCTAACTATGGCTACACCTTC. This encodes CASSDADRPNYGYTF. The gene calls are TRBV2 and TRBJ1-2; the D gene is possibly TRBD1 (6 bases). The CDR3 runs to 15 residues. Trimming left V 3 bases short and J 0 bases short, with 11 bases between. Germline loops: CDR1 SNHLY, CDR2 FYNNEI.

The genes are TRBV27 and TRBJ2-3; D is ambiguous. This CDR3 spans 14 amino acids. The germline CDR1 and CDR2 sequences are MNHEY and SMNVEV (reference sequence). The germline V and J ends were trimmed by 2 bases and 4 bases, with 10 bases remaining between them. CDR3 in amino acids: CASSLSERADTQYF. As DNA, the CDR3 is TGTGCCAGCAGTTTAAGCGAGCGCGCAGATACGCAGTATTTT.

The rearrangement joins TRBV25-1 to TRBJ1-2; D gene unclear. Germline loops: CDR1 MGHDK, CDR2 SYGVNS. V lost 1 base and J lost 4, with 16 bases in between. This CDR3 has 16 residues. CDR3 sequence reads: CASSESGGIWGYGYTF. CDR3 bases: TGTGCCAGCAGTGAATCGGGCGGGATATGGGGCTATGGCTACACCTTC.

The V call is TRBV4-3, the J call TRBJ1-2, with 7 positions matching TRBD1. The CDR3 runs to 14 residues. From germline, CDR1 is LGHNA and CDR2 YSLEER. Germline trimming cut 5 bases from V and 3 bases from J; bases unmatched to any gene: 6. The CDR3 DNA follows: TGCGCCAGCAGCGGCCGCACAGGGGACTATGGCTACACCTTC. Protein: CASSGRTGDYGYTF.

V and J are TRBV6-6 and TRBJ2-7, with 8 bases identical to TRBD1. This CDR3 is built from 13 residues. CDR1 MNHNY and CDR2 SVGAGI come from the germline V gene (reference sequence). V shed 8 bases and J 4 bases; nucleotides not matched to a gene: 7. This CDR3 is CASRGTGLYEQYF. CDR3 in DNA: TGTGCCAGCCGCGGGACAGGTCTATACGAGCAGTACTTC.

The V call is TRBV29-1, the J call TRBJ2-7; D call uncertain. The ends were cut back, 5 bases at V and 0 bases at J, with 8 bases in the middle. The CDR3 spans 12 residues. Germline values: CDR1 SQVTM, CDR2 ANQGSEA. The CDR3 nucleotides are TGCAGCGTTCGGACGGGCTCCTACGAGCAGTACTTC. Residues: CSVRTGSYEQYF.

The rearrangement joins TRBV4-1 to TRBJ2-5; a possible D gene is TRBD1 (6 bases). The ends were cut back, 2 bases at V and 4 bases at J, with 11 bases in the middle. The CDR3 runs to 14 residues. Per germline, CDR1 MGHRA and CDR2 YSYEKL. Here the CDR3 reads CASSQPWTAETQYF. The CDR3 nucleotides read TGCGCCAGCAGCCAACCTTGGACAGCAGAGACCCAGTACTTC.

The chain couples TRBV30 to TRBJ2-1; 11 bases agree with TRBD2. The CDR3 is 14 residues long. Germline-derived CDR1 and CDR2 are GTSNPN and SVGIG (reference sequence). The CDR3 DNA reads TGTGCAGCCCTAGCGGGAGGAATATACAATGAGCAGTTCTTC. This sequence encodes CAALAGGIYNEQFF.

The chain recombines TRBV6-5 with TRBJ1-1, with 7 nucleotides matching TRBD1. After removal of 0 bases from V and 4 bases from J, the junction contained 2 bases not matched to a gene. Germline assignment: CDR1 MNHEY and CDR2 SVGAGI. This CDR3 region has 14 residues. The CDR3 DNA is TGTGCCAGCAGTTACTCGACAGGGACCACTGAAGCTTTCTTT. Translating gives CASSYSTGTTEAFF.

This chain links TRBV2 with TRBJ1-2; D remains ambiguous. CDR1 and CDR2 (germline): SNHLY, FYNNEI. The CDR3 spans 12 residues. Between the trimmed V and J ends, which lost 2 bases and 4 bases, there was a span of 5 bases. CDR3 protein: CASSERVYGYTF. The CDR3 coding sequence is TGTGCCAGCAGTGAACGGGTCTATGGCTACACCTTC.

On this clone itself: The same CDR3 also results from other DNA sequences found in this sample. The chain links TRBV6-1 to TRBJ2-7; 11 bases are a match to TRBD2. The CDR3 sequence is 15 residues long. V was clipped by 3 bases and J by 2 bases; unmatched bases: 3. CDR1 is MNHNS and CDR2 is SASEGT in the germline V gene. The CDR3 DNA reads TGTGCCAGCAGTGAGGGGACTAGCGGAACCTACGAGCAGTACTTC. Translation: CASSEGTSGTYEQYF.

The rearrangement joins TRBV12-5 to TRBJ2-3; D assignment may be TRBD1 or TRBD2 (5 bases each). Germline V CDR1 and CDR2: LGHNT, FRNRAP. Trimming removed 6 bases from V and 4 bases from J, with 17 bases in between. There are 15 residues in the CDR3. CDR3: CASGRDRDRSDTQYF. In DNA, the CDR3 is TGTGCTAGTGGCCGGGACCGCGATCGGTCAGATACGCAGTATTTT. The whole variable domain, remainder taken from reference TRBV12-5 and TRBJ2-3, is DARVTQTPRHKVTEMGQEVTMRCQPILGHNTVFWYRQTMMQGLELLAYFRNRAPLDDSGMPKDRFSAEMPDATLATLKIQPSEPRDSAVYFCASGRDRDRSDTQYFGPGTRLTVL.

This clone showed up just a few times. This chain joins TRBV30 and TRBJ1-1; D is undetermined. This CDR3 region has 13 residues. CDR1 and CDR2 from the germline V gene are GTSNPN and SVGIG (reference sequence). The V and J ends lost 2 bases and 1 base respectively, with 8 bases between them. The CDR3 sequence is CAWSKAPNTEAFF. In nucleotides, the CDR3 is TGTGCCTGGAGTAAAGCCCCGAACACTGAAGCTTTCTTT.

This chain joins TRBV6-5 and TRBJ1-6; TRBD1 might be the D (6 bases). The germline gives CDR1 MNHEY, CDR2 SVGAGI. Trimming left V 6 bases short and J 8 bases short, with 11 bases between. This CDR3 is 13 amino acids long. The CDR3 DNA sequence: TGTGCCAGCAGCCCTAGGGGGGATTCACCCCTCCACTTT. As protein: CASSPRGDSPLHF.

This clone was recorded a few times. V is TRBV19 and J is TRBJ2-1, with TRBD2 matching over 7 bases. The CDR3 is 15 amino acids. Germline lookup yields CDR1 LNHDA and CDR2 SQIVND (reference sequence). J gave up 3 bases and V 3 bases, and 5 bases lay outside the gene matches. In DNA form, the CDR3 reads TGTGCCAGTAGTATCGTAGCGGGTTTCTACAATGAGCAGTTCTTC. Translated: CASSIVAGFYNEQFF.

The chain recombines TRBV27 with TRBJ2-3; TRBD2 agrees at 7 bases. The CDR3 totals 16 residues. Trimming at V came to 6 bases and at J to 1 base, leaving 10 bases not matched to a gene. Germline-derived CDR1 and CDR2 are MNHEY and SMNVEV (reference sequence). The CDR3 DNA follows: TGTGCCAGCAGACCCAACGGGGCGGGAGGCACAGATACGCAGTATTTT. It yields the protein CASRPNGAGGTDTQYF.

This clone appeared once. This rearrangement joins TRBV15 to TRBJ2-3; TRBD2 aligns across 7 bases. The V segment lost 3 bases and the J segment 2 bases; nucleotides outside the gene matches: 8. The CDR3 extends over 16 amino acids. Germline V gene data show CDR1 as LNHNV and CDR2 as YYDKDF (reference sequence). CDR3 sequence (DNA): TGTGCCACCAGCAGGGCCCCTAGCGGTCCCACAGATACGCAGTATTTT. It codes for CATSRAPSGPTDTQYF.

This rearrangement joins TRBV5-1 to TRBJ2-3, with TRBD2 as a possible D gene (5 bases). This CDR3 is built from 15 residues. Trimming removed 0 bases from V and 1 base from J, with 9 bases in between. Germline V gene data show CDR1 as SGHRS and CDR2 as YFSETQ. CDR3 sequence: CASSLEAGRTDTQYF. CDR3 bases: TGCGCCAGCAGCTTGGAGGCGGGCCGCACAGATACGCAGTATTTT.

The gene calls are TRBV15 and TRBJ2-7; D assignment may be TRBD1 or TRBD2 (5 bases each). V shed 6 bases and J shed 4 bases, with 13 bases lying between them. The CDR3 spans 13 residues. Per the germline V gene, CDR1 is LNHNV and CDR2 is YYDKDF (reference sequence). The CDR3 DNA follows: TGTGCCACCAGTCGGAGCTGGGGGTACGAGCAGTACTTC. Translated: CATSRSWGYEQYF.

This clone came up once. Here the CDR3 reads CASSLGTEQFF. CDR3 DNA sequence: TGTGCCAGCAGTTTAGGGACGGAGCAGTTCTTC. V usage is TRBV27 and J usage is TRBJ2-1, with D perhaps TRBD1 or TRBD2 (5 bases each). Germline CDR1 and CDR2: MNHEY and SMNVEV (reference sequence). Trimming removed 2 bases from V and 10 bases from J, with 6 bases in between. The CDR3 has 11 amino acids.

The CDR3, as DNA: TGTGCCAGCAGTTACTGGAGGGGTCCCTACGAGCAGTACTTC. Translation gives CASSYWRGPYEQYF. The chain carries TRBV6-5 and TRBJ2-7; tentative D call: TRBD2 (6 bases). V lost 1 base and J lost 2, with 9 bases in between. The germline V gene has CDR1 MNHEY and CDR2 SVGAGI. The CDR3 spans 14 residues.

The J gene is TRBJ2-1, the V gene TRBV9; the D is unclear. CDR1 is SGDLS, CDR2 YYNGEE, per germline. The V gene lost 0 bases and the J gene lost 8 bases, with 6 bases spanning the gap. The CDR3 sequence is 12 residues long. CDR3 DNA: TGTGCCAGCAGCGTAGCAGGCTATGAGCAGTTCTTC. Translation: CASSVAGYEQFF.

This clone was counted a single time. The V gene is TRBV5-6, the J gene TRBJ2-5; 15 bases map to TRBD2. The CDR3 spans 15 residues. CDR1 is SGHDT, CDR2 YYEEEE, per germline. Losses at the gene ends were 4 bases for V and 5 bases for J; bases not matched to a gene: 3. CDR3 amino acids: CASSPGTSGRETQYF. The CDR3 nucleotides are TGTGCCAGCAGCCCCGGGACTAGCGGGAGGGAGACCCAGTACTTC.

This chain connects TRBV27 to TRBJ2-7, with 7 bases that match TRBD1. The CDR3 runs to 13 residues. J gave up 2 bases and V 3 bases, and 1 base lay outside the gene matches. CDR1 is MNHEY, CDR2 SMNVEV, per germline (reference sequence). DNA of the CDR3: TGTGCCAGCAGTTTGACAGGGCCCTACGAGCAGTACTTC. Its translation: CASSLTGPYEQYF.

This clone occurred once. The chain joins TRBV27 to TRBJ1-6; D gene unclear. Trimming shortened V by 5 bases and J by 7 bases, and 15 bases separated the two germline ends. The germline V gene has CDR1 MNHEY and CDR2 SMNVEV (reference sequence). The CDR3 loop spans 15 amino acids. This chain's CDR3 is CASSRAQARNSPLHF. Here the CDR3 DNA reads TGTGCCAGCAGTCGGGCCCAGGCCCGAAATTCACCCCTCCACTTT.

This chain joins TRBV7-9 and TRBJ2-7, with D unclear. Trimming removed 5 bases from V and 2 bases from J, with 7 bases in between. Germline lookup yields CDR1 SEHNR and CDR2 FQNEAQ (reference sequence). CDR3 size: 12 residues. Here the CDR3 reads CASSPKAYEQYF. CDR3 in DNA: TGTGCCAGCAGCCCTAAGGCCTACGAGCAGTACTTC.

This rearrangement joins TRBV6-5 to TRBJ2-7, with 7 bases aligning to TRBD1. There are 14 residues in the CDR3. In germline, CDR1 is MNHEY, CDR2 SVGAGI. V trimming: 2 bases; J trimming: 6 bases; junction bases outside the gene matches: 7. The CDR3: CASSYVGGWGEQYF. CDR3 bases: TGTGCCAGCAGTTACGTAGGGGGCTGGGGCGAGCAGTACTTC.

The chain has TRBV4-3 and TRBJ1-1, with D perhaps TRBD1 (6 bases). V was shortened by 2 bases and J by 4 bases, with 11 bases between the two germline ends. The CDR3 runs 14 residues. Germline lookup yields CDR1 LGHNA and CDR2 YSLEER. The CDR3 sequence: CASSQTGTSTEAFF. As DNA, the CDR3 is TGCGCCAGCAGCCAAACAGGGACATCCACTGAAGCTTTCTTT.

The V call is TRBV23-1, the J call TRBJ2-7, with 7 bases identical to TRBD2. TRBV23-1 is classed as an ORF, of uncertain function. The CDR3 is 14 amino acids. The junction had 7 bases not matched to a gene; V was cut back by 8 bases and J by 0 bases. The CDR3 loop is CASFSAGLSYEQYF. The CDR3 bases are TGCGCCAGCTTTTCAGCGGGGCTCTCCTACGAGCAGTACTTC.